The rows below give T cell receptor beta chains drawn from one sample of a study of cytomegalovirus exposure and HLA in healthy donors. The method was immunoSEQ multiplex PCR; TCRdb's version includes in-frame clones alone and lacks a portion of them. The table includes tens of thousands of clones, roughly two thirds detected once. Sequencing was carried out using PBMCs. The receptors derive from a woman in her fifties or sixties in good health and CMV-seronegative. Both conserved end residues are part of each CDR3. Each record gives: D gene, clone size, V gene, J gene, CDR3 protein, CDR3 DNA. D genes are given only for firm matches. Clone size is given for some rows only: seen once, a few or many times, or a class if the clone is expanded.

D gene: .; clone size: .; V gene: TRBV18; J gene: TRBJ1-2; CDR3 protein: CASSPTGTSIYGYTF; CDR3 DNA: TGTGCCAGCTCACCAACGGGGACAAGTATCTATGGCTACACCTTC
D gene: TRBD2; clone size: .; V gene: TRBV4-1; J gene: TRBJ2-1; CDR3 protein: CASSAHSTSGVLVEQFF; CDR3 DNA: TGCGCCAGCAGCGCGCATTCGACTAGCGGGGTGTTGGTTGAGCAGTTCTTC
D gene: .; clone size: .; V gene: TRBV30; J gene: TRBJ1-2; CDR3 protein: CAWSVTLSSGYTF; CDR3 DNA: TGTGCCTGGAGTGTTACCCTTTCCAGTGGCTACACCTTC
D gene: TRBD1; clone size: once; V gene: TRBV13; J gene: TRBJ2-1; CDR3 protein: CASSLPGQYNEQFF; CDR3 DNA: TGTGCCAGCAGCTTACCGGGACAGTACAATGAGCAGTTCTTC
D gene: .; clone size: .; V gene: TRBV18; J gene: TRBJ2-5; CDR3 protein: CASSPNRLLQETQYF; CDR3 DNA: TGTGCCAGCTCACCGAACAGATTATTACAAGAGACCCAGTACTTC
D gene: TRBD1; clone size: few; V gene: TRBV5-1; J gene: TRBJ1-4; CDR3 protein: CASSFGQGTNEKLFF; CDR3 DNA: TGCGCCAGCAGCTTCGGACAGGGGACTAATGAAAAACTGTTTTTT
D gene: TRBD1; clone size: .; V gene: TRBV6-5; J gene: TRBJ1-2; CDR3 protein: CASRLRQGYDGYTF; CDR3 DNA: TGTGCCAGCAGACTTCGACAGGGGTATGATGGCTACACCTTC
D gene: TRBD1; clone size: many; V gene: TRBV7-8; J gene: TRBJ2-7; CDR3 protein: CASSLTGAASYEQYF; CDR3 DNA: TGTGCCAGCAGCCTGACAGGGGCCGCCTCCTACGAGCAGTACTTC
D gene: .; clone size: few; V gene: TRBV5-8; J gene: TRBJ1-1; CDR3 protein: CASSLYGLEAFF; CDR3 DNA: TGTGCCAGCAGCCTGTATGGACTTGAAGCTTTCTTT
D gene: TRBD1; clone size: few; V gene: TRBV18; J gene: TRBJ2-1; CDR3 protein: CASSLDREPTYNEQFF; CDR3 DNA: TGTGCCAGCTCACTGGACAGGGAACCAACCTACAATGAGCAGTTCTTC
D gene: .; clone size: .; V gene: TRBV7-2; J gene: TRBJ1-2; CDR3 protein: CASSLVVGSYGYTF; CDR3 DNA: TGTGCCAGCAGCTTAGTGGTTGGTAGCTATGGCTACACCTTC
D gene: .; clone size: few; V gene: TRBV9; J gene: TRBJ1-1; CDR3 protein: CATDRPRNTEAFF; CDR3 DNA: TGTGCCACAGACAGGCCGAGGAACACTGAAGCTTTCTTT
D gene: TRBD2; clone size: .; V gene: TRBV2; J gene: TRBJ2-3; CDR3 protein: CASSAGTSGPLIDTQYF; CDR3 DNA: TGTGCCAGCAGTGCCGGGACTAGCGGACCCCTCATCGATACGCAGTATTTT
D gene: .; clone size: .; V gene: TRBV4-2; J gene: TRBJ2-7; CDR3 protein: CASSRERGRAYEQYF; CDR3 DNA: TGTGCCAGCAGCCGAGAAAGAGGCAGAGCCTACGAGCAGTACTTC
D gene: .; clone size: .; V gene: TRBV29-1; J gene: TRBJ2-7; CDR3 protein: CSARQDSYEQYF; CDR3 DNA: TGCAGCGCCCGGCAGGACTCCTACGAGCAGTACTTC
D gene: TRBD1; clone size: .; V gene: TRBV7-2; J gene: TRBJ1-2; CDR3 protein: CASSVGQGYGYTF; CDR3 DNA: TGTGCCAGCAGCGTCGGACAGGGCTATGGCTACACCTTC
D gene: .; clone size: .; V gene: TRBV7-2; J gene: TRBJ1-2; CDR3 protein: CASRGGDTHYGYTF; CDR3 DNA: TGTGCCAGCAGGGGGGGGGACACCCACTATGGCTACACCTTC
D gene: TRBD1; clone size: .; V gene: TRBV5-4; J gene: TRBJ1-1; CDR3 protein: CASSPRQGGFSAFF; CDR3 DNA: TGTGCCAGCAGCCCAAGACAGGGTGGCTTCTCAGCTTTCTTT
D gene: .; clone size: few; V gene: TRBV28; J gene: TRBJ2-7; CDR3 protein: CASSLGGLYEQYF; CDR3 DNA: TGTGCCAGCAGTTTGGGCGGACTCTACGAGCAGTACTTC
D gene: .; clone size: .; V gene: TRBV20-1; J gene: TRBJ2-1; CDR3 protein: CSARDREWQFF; CDR3 DNA: TGCAGTGCTAGAGACCGGGAGTGGCAGTTCTTC
D gene: TRBD1; clone size: .; V gene: TRBV4-3; J gene: TRBJ2-7; CDR3 protein: CASSQDLSGQGASYEQYF; CDR3 DNA: TGCGCCAGCAGCCAAGATTTATCGGGACAGGGGGCTTCCTACGAGCAGTACTTC
D gene: TRBD1; clone size: .; V gene: TRBV2; J gene: TRBJ1-2; CDR3 protein: CASSEQGANDYGYTF; CDR3 DNA: TGTGCCAGCAGTGAACAGGGGGCAAACGACTATGGCTACACCTTC
D gene: .; clone size: .; V gene: TRBV5-8; J gene: TRBJ1-5; CDR3 protein: CASSLGGQGGNQPQHF; CDR3 DNA: TGTGCCAGCAGCTTGGGGGGGCAGGGAGGCAATCAGCCCCAGCATTTT
D gene: .; clone size: .; V gene: TRBV2; J gene: TRBJ1-5; CDR3 protein: CASSRGQRGDQPQHF; CDR3 DNA: TGTGCCAGCAGTAGAGGTCAACGGGGGGATCAGCCCCAGCATTTT
D gene: TRBD1; clone size: .; V gene: TRBV19; J gene: TRBJ2-5; CDR3 protein: CASSLRDRGLETQYF; CDR3 DNA: TGTGCCAGTAGCCTCCGGGACAGGGGGCTGGAGACCCAGTACTTC
D gene: .; clone size: few; V gene: TRBV5-4; J gene: TRBJ1-1; CDR3 protein: CASSLALNTEAFF; CDR3 DNA: TGTGCCAGCAGCCTGGCCTTGAACACTGAAGCTTTCTTT
D gene: .; clone size: .; V gene: TRBV5-4; J gene: TRBJ2-2; CDR3 protein: CASSFARVNTGELFF; CDR3 DNA: TGTGCCAGCAGCTTTGCTAGAGTGAACACCGGGGAGCTGTTTTTT
D gene: TRBD1; clone size: few; V gene: TRBV5-1; J gene: TRBJ2-7; CDR3 protein: CASSLGGQGSEQYF; CDR3 DNA: TGCGCCAGCAGCTTGGGAGGACAGGGGAGCGAGCAGTACTTC
D gene: .; clone size: .; V gene: TRBV7-3; J gene: TRBJ2-3; CDR3 protein: CASSIRGDTQYF; CDR3 DNA: TGTGCCAGCAGCATCAGAGGGGATACGCAGTATTTT
D gene: .; clone size: .; V gene: TRBV15; J gene: TRBJ2-1; CDR3 protein: CATHMGSGPYNEQFF; CDR3 DNA: TGTGCCACCCACATGGGTAGCGGCCCCTACAATGAGCAGTTCTTC
D gene: TRBD2; clone size: few; V gene: TRBV4-2; J gene: TRBJ2-3; CDR3 protein: CASSQDSGTDTQYF; CDR3 DNA: TGTGCCAGCAGCCAAGATAGCGGGACAGATACGCAGTATTTT
D gene: TRBD2; clone size: .; V gene: TRBV27; J gene: TRBJ2-5; CDR3 protein: CASSPGLAGRAETQYF; CDR3 DNA: TGTGCCAGCAGTCCCGGACTAGCGGGAAGGGCGGAGACCCAGTACTTC
D gene: .; clone size: few; V gene: TRBV7-3; J gene: TRBJ1-2; CDR3 protein: CASSFNQGLGYTF; CDR3 DNA: TGTGCCAGCAGCTTCAACCAGGGACTAGGCTACACCTTC
D gene: TRBD1; clone size: .; V gene: TRBV28; J gene: TRBJ2-7; CDR3 protein: CASSLGGTGVAYEQYF; CDR3 DNA: TGTGCCAGCAGTTTAGGTGGGACAGGGGTTGCCTACGAGCAGTACTTC
D gene: .; clone size: once; V gene: TRBV28; J gene: TRBJ1-1; CDR3 protein: CASSFTGNTEAFF; CDR3 DNA: TGTGCCAGCAGTTTCACGGGGAACACTGAAGCTTTCTTT
D gene: TRBD2; clone size: .; V gene: TRBV5-1; J gene: TRBJ2-2; CDR3 protein: CASSFGTSGVKGAGELFF; CDR3 DNA: TGCGCCAGCAGCTTCGGGACTAGCGGAGTCAAGGGAGCCGGGGAGCTGTTTTTT
D gene: .; clone size: .; V gene: TRBV28; J gene: TRBJ2-1; CDR3 protein: CASRAHNEQFF; CDR3 DNA: TGTGCCAGCAGGGCCCACAATGAGCAGTTCTTC
D gene: TRBD2; clone size: .; V gene: TRBV7-2; J gene: TRBJ2-5; CDR3 protein: CASSIWTRAETQYF; CDR3 DNA: TGTGCCAGCAGCATCTGGACTAGGGCGGAGACCCAGTACTTC
D gene: TRBD1; clone size: .; V gene: TRBV30; J gene: TRBJ2-7; CDR3 protein: CAWSRPGTGWGEQYF; CDR3 DNA: TGTGCCTGGAGCCGTCCCGGGACAGGGTGGGGCGAGCAGTACTTC
D gene: .; clone size: .; V gene: TRBV2; J gene: TRBJ2-2; CDR3 protein: CASNREDTGELFF; CDR3 DNA: TGTGCCAGCAACAGGGAAGACACCGGGGAGCTGTTTTTT
D gene: .; clone size: .; V gene: TRBV29-1; J gene: TRBJ1-4; CDR3 protein: CSVDTGWKLFF; CDR3 DNA: TGCAGCGTTGACACCGGGTGGAAACTGTTTTTT
D gene: .; clone size: .; V gene: TRBV10-3; J gene: TRBJ2-4; CDR3 protein: CATRHAEGAKNIQYF; CDR3 DNA: TGTGCCACCCGTCACGCGGAGGGAGCCAAAAACATTCAGTACTTC
D gene: .; clone size: once; V gene: TRBV27; J gene: TRBJ1-3; CDR3 protein: CASSLSSPGYSGNTIYF; CDR3 DNA: TGTGCCAGCAGTTTATCTAGTCCGGGTTACTCTGGAAACACCATATATTTT
D gene: .; clone size: once; V gene: TRBV27; J gene: TRBJ2-7; CDR3 protein: CASSITLTGGYEQYF; CDR3 DNA: TGTGCCAGCAGTATCACCCTTACAGGCGGTTACGAGCAGTACTTC
D gene: TRBD1; clone size: .; V gene: TRBV28; J gene: TRBJ1-2; CDR3 protein: CASSQGGTGGNGYTF; CDR3 DNA: TGTGCCAGCAGTCAAGGCGGGACAGGGGGAAATGGCTACACCTTC
D gene: .; clone size: .; V gene: TRBV5-1; J gene: TRBJ2-1; CDR3 protein: CASSLEAEISYNEQFF; CDR3 DNA: TGCGCCAGCAGCTTGGAGGCGGAAATCTCCTACAATGAGCAGTTCTTC
D gene: .; clone size: .; V gene: TRBV28; J gene: TRBJ1-5; CDR3 protein: CASSLYQGRQPQHF; CDR3 DNA: TGTGCCAGCAGTTTGTACCAGGGGCGTCAGCCCCAGCATTTT
D gene: TRBD2; clone size: few; V gene: TRBV7-7; J gene: TRBJ2-1; CDR3 protein: CASSLGSGNYNEQFF; CDR3 DNA: TGTGCTAGCAGCTTAGGTAGCGGGAACTACAATGAGCAGTTCTTC
D gene: TRBD1; clone size: medium-sized; V gene: TRBV15; J gene: TRBJ2-6; CDR3 protein: CATSGTGASGANVLTF; CDR3 DNA: TGTGCCACCTCCGGGACAGGGGCCTCCGGGGCCAACGTCCTGACTTTC
D gene: .; clone size: .; V gene: TRBV14; J gene: TRBJ2-1; CDR3 protein: CASSLNQGEQFF; CDR3 DNA: TGTGCCAGCAGCCTAAACCAGGGGGAGCAGTTCTTC
D gene: .; clone size: .; V gene: TRBV7-3; J gene: TRBJ2-7; CDR3 protein: CASSLSGTRYYEQYF; CDR3 DNA: TGTGCCAGCAGCTTGTCGGGGACACGCTATTACGAGCAGTACTTC
D gene: .; clone size: .; V gene: TRBV5-6; J gene: TRBJ1-5; CDR3 protein: CASSRGQGNQPQHF; CDR3 DNA: TGTGCCAGCAGCCGAGGACAAGGCAATCAGCCCCAGCATTTT
D gene: TRBD2; clone size: .; V gene: TRBV5-1; J gene: TRBJ2-5; CDR3 protein: CASRLTSGSETQYF; CDR3 DNA: TGCGCCAGCAGACTAACGAGCGGGAGCGAGACCCAGTACTTC
D gene: TRBD1; clone size: .; V gene: TRBV5-4; J gene: TRBJ2-7; CDR3 protein: CASSLETGRAYEQYF; CDR3 DNA: TGTGCCAGCAGCTTGGAGACAGGGAGAGCCTACGAGCAGTACTTC
D gene: .; clone size: .; V gene: TRBV4-2; J gene: TRBJ2-3; CDR3 protein: CASSQDLRSDTDTQYF; CDR3 DNA: TGTGCCAGCAGCCAAGATTTACGGAGCGACACAGATACGCAGTATTTT
D gene: .; clone size: .; V gene: TRBV30; J gene: TRBJ2-3; CDR3 protein: CAWDTGTSANTQYF; CDR3 DNA: TGTGCCTGGGATACCGGGACTTCAGCCAATACGCAGTATTTT
D gene: .; clone size: .; V gene: TRBV5-8; J gene: TRBJ1-2; CDR3 protein: CASSLRNYGYTF; CDR3 DNA: TGTGCCAGCAGCTTGCGGAACTATGGCTACACCTTC
D gene: TRBD1; clone size: .; V gene: TRBV6-5; J gene: TRBJ2-1; CDR3 protein: CASRRDSYNEQFF; CDR3 DNA: TGTGCCAGCAGGAGGGACAGCTACAATGAGCAGTTCTTC
D gene: .; clone size: .; V gene: TRBV15; J gene: TRBJ2-6; CDR3 protein: CATSVTASSSGANVLTF; CDR3 DNA: TGTGCCACCAGCGTGACAGCTTCGAGCTCTGGGGCCAACGTCCTGACTTTC
D gene: TRBD2; clone size: few; V gene: TRBV7-3; J gene: TRBJ2-3; CDR3 protein: CASSFGTSGDTQYF; CDR3 DNA: TGTGCCAGCAGCTTCGGGACTAGCGGAGATACGCAGTATTTT